This note documents a single T cell receptor beta chain sequence. Its specificity is not known. These data belong to a study of T cell responses to AZD1222 COVID-19 vaccine. CDR3 size: 14 residues. V was clipped by 6 bases and J by 2 bases, with 11 bases between them. Germline V gene lookup returns CDR1 SNHLY and CDR2 FYNNEI. Overall study findings and caveats: A rise in Spike-specific TCR breadth and depth followed two AZD1222 doses.

The assay was immunoSEQ multiplex PCR, and TCRdb's table has in-frame clones only and misses some. The sample carries around 170,000 clones, about nine tenths recorded once. The chain has TRBV2 and TRBJ1-5, with no clear D. This sequence was found in an adult in good health. This sample comprised peripheral blood, obtained on day 0 of AZD1222 vaccination. The CDR3 is CASSRAWGNQPQHF. The CDR3 DNA is TGTGCCAGCAGCCGAGCCTGGGGCAATCAGCCCCAGCATTTT.